This TCR beta chain was captured in a study of blood T cells in healthy people across ages. Study-level findings and limits: Higher naive T cell percentage went strongly together with higher TCR beta diversity.

As concerns this clonotype: The target antigen is unknown.

V lost 1 base to trimming and J lost 7 bases; unmatched junction nucleotides: 16. Germline CDR1 is SGHKS and CDR2 is YYEKEE (reference sequence). The CDR3 has 18 amino acids. Whenever a sample was processed, at least 6 million PBMCs were isolated. A J-beta primer mix and a sample-barcoded 5' primer were used in a second PCR of about 7 to 12 cycles. TCRdb independently ran MiXCR on the 5' RACE reads; one entry per CDR3 protein. This sample has some 1.6 million distinct CDR3 sequences, with 30% to 40% found just once. The genes are TRBV5-5 and TRBJ2-1, with 8 bases matching TRBD2. The sequence derives from a woman in her twenties or thirties in good health. Sequenced material: blood. The CDR3 coding sequence is TGTGCCAGCAGCTTGACGGGAGGGTCCTCTTTTTCGTGGAATGAGCAGTTCTTC. Translated, it gives CASSLTGGSSFSWNEQFF. Full variable domain (remainder filled in from reference TRBV5-5 and TRBJ2-1): DAGVTQSPTHLIKTRGQQVTLRCSPISGHKSVSWYQQVLGQGPQFIFQYYEKEERGRGNFPDRFSARQFPNYSSELNVNALLLGDSALYLCASSLTGGSSFSWNEQFFGPGTRLTVL.